This is a list of T cell receptor beta chains from one sample in a study of regulatory T cells in long-lasting Graves disease. MiXCR was run by TCRdb on the multiplex PCR reads, yielding one entry per CDR3 protein. The data show about 440,000 distinct CDR3 sequences, with 15% seen just once and over 15% held by the top ten. In addition, the sample was reused for a study of T cells in Graves' hyperthyroidism and ophthalmopathy.

The source material was peripheral blood mononuclear cells (PBMCs), sampled at new diagnosis, from a patient treated with antithyroid drugs. The receptors come from a woman in her twenties or thirties with Graves disease. Both conserved end residues are part of each CDR3. The order of the fields is J gene, V gene, D gene, clone size, CDR3 DNA, CDR3 protein. D genes are given only for firm matches. Size tells how often a clone was seen (once, few, many) or the class of an expanded clone, and some rows leave it out.

>TRBJ1-2|TRBV7-3|-|many
TGTGCCAGCAGCTCCGACTCCTTTGGAGGCTACACCTTC
CASSSDSFGGYTF
>TRBJ1-2|TRBV7-2|-|-
TGTGCCAGCTCCCACAGGGTATATGGCTACACCTTC
CASSHRVYGYTF
>TRBJ2-1|TRBV5-1|TRBD1|-
TGCGTCGGCAGCTTGCCGGGACAGGGGAGTAATGAGCAGTTCTTC
CVGSLPGQGSNEQFF
>TRBJ2-5|TRBV6-1|TRBD2|-
TGTGCCAGCAGGGTAGCGGGAGGGGAAGAGACCCAGTACTTC
CASRVAGGEETQYF
>TRBJ2-1|TRBV9|-|few
TGTGCCAGCAGCGTAGCAGGTGCCGCCTACAATGAGCAGTTCTTC
CASSVAGAAYNEQFF
>TRBJ1-2|TRBV10-3|TRBD1|-
TGTGCCATCAGTGAGCGGGACAGGGATGATGGCTACACCTTC
CAISERDRDDGYTF
>TRBJ2-1|TRBV7-8|-|many
TGTGCCAGCAGCTTAGGAGGCCAGATCAATGAGCAGTTCTTC
CASSLGGQINEQFF
>TRBJ1-5|TRBV4-2|-|few
TGTGCCAGCAGCCAAGTCATGAATCAGCCCCAGCATTTT
CASSQVMNQPQHF
>TRBJ2-6|TRBV7-3|-|-
TGTGCCAGCAGCCCCCCGAGGGGAGACGGGGCCAACGTCCTGACTTTC
CASSPPRGDGANVLTF
>TRBJ1-4|TRBV18|-|few
TGTGCCAGCTCACGAAGGACAGTTGCAACTAATGAAAAACTGTTTTTT
CASSRRTVATNEKLFF
>TRBJ1-1|TRBV3-1|TRBD1|many
TGTGCCAGCAGCCAAGAAGACAGGGTTGAAGCTTTCTTT
CASSQEDRVEAFF
>TRBJ1-6|TRBV11-2|-|-
TGTGCCAGCAGCTTAAATGGGGGGGTTCGCAAAATCTCCTATAATTCACCCCTCCACTTT
CASSLNGGVRKISYNSPLHF
>TRBJ1-1|TRBV5-6|-|many
TGTGCCAGCACCCGGCGGCAGGGAGGTGAAGCTTTCTTT
CASTRRQGGEAFF
>TRBJ1-4|TRBV27|-|few
TGTGCCAGCAGACCCTTAAGTCATAATGAAAAACTGTTTTTT
CASRPLSHNEKLFF
>TRBJ2-7|TRBV5-1|-|-
TGCGCCAGCAGCGGGACTGGGGGAGACGAGCAGTACTTC
CASSGTGGDEQYF
>TRBJ2-3|TRBV28|-|many
TGTGCCAGCAGTTTAGCGAACAAAGTCTGCAAATTATGTAAAACACGGGATACGCAGTATTTT
CASSLANKVCKLCKTRDTQYF
>TRBJ1-1|TRBV3-1|-|many
TGTGCCAGCAGCCAAGGAGACACGTTCGGTACCGCTTTCTTT
CASSQGDTFGTAFF
>TRBJ1-5|TRBV7-9|-|few
TGTGCCAGCAGCTTATCTAGGGGCGATCAGCCCCAGCATTTT
CASSLSRGDQPQHF
>TRBJ2-3|TRBV24-1|-|many
TGTGCCACCAGTGAGCGGGACCACACAGATACGCAGTATTTT
CATSERDHTDTQYF
>TRBJ2-7|TRBV29-1|-|many
TGCAGCGTGTTACAGGGACACGAGCAGTACTTC
CSVLQGHEQYF
>TRBJ1-1|TRBV28|-|many
TGTGCCAGCAAGGGGGGCCAGGGATCAGCTTTCTTT
CASKGGQGSAFF
>TRBJ2-1|TRBV11-2|-|many
TGTGCCAGCAGCTTAAACCGTGGGTCGATCGAGAACTCCTACAATGAGCAGTTCTTC
CASSLNRGSIENSYNEQFF
>TRBJ1-5|TRBV27|TRBD1|many
TGTGCCAGCAAATCCCGGACAGGGATTGGGAATCAGCCCCAGCATTTT
CASKSRTGIGNQPQHF
>TRBJ2-6|TRBV3-1|-|few
TGTGCCAGCAGCCAAGCCGGGCTCCGGGCGGAAAAGGCTGGGGCCAACGTCCTGACTTTC
CASSQAGLRAEKAGANVLTF
>TRBJ1-2|TRBV5-5|TRBD1|-
TGTGCCAGCAGCACTTCAGGGACAGGGGAAAAGACGGGCTACACCTTC
CASSTSGTGEKTGYTF
>TRBJ2-5|TRBV20-1|-|few
TGCAGTGCTAGAGTCCCCGGACTCCCGGAAGAGACCCAGTACTTC
CSARVPGLPEETQYF
>TRBJ2-2|TRBV3-1|-|many
TGTGCCAGCAGCCAAGGGACTGGTAGCACCGGGGAGCTGTTTTTT
CASSQGTGSTGELFF
>TRBJ2-5|TRBV20-1|TRBD2|many
TGCAGTGCTCCCCCAGGCCCCACTAGCGGGAGGGGGAAGACCCAGTACTTC
CSAPPGPTSGRGKTQYF
>TRBJ2-4|TRBV4-1|TRBD1|-
TGCGCCAGCAGCCCCGACAGGGGTGTTCAGTACTTC
CASSPDRGVQYF
>TRBJ2-2|TRBV5-4|-|-
TGTGCCAGCCGCGGCCCGGGATGGGGCGAGACCGGGGAGCTGTTTTTT
CASRGPGWGETGELFF
>TRBJ2-1|TRBV5-1|-|-
TGCGCCAGCAGCTTGTTGGGCCAAGGCTACAATGAGCAGTTCTTC
CASSLLGQGYNEQFF
>TRBJ2-7|TRBV20-1|-|many
TGCAGTGCCGCGGGGCCCCTGACTAACGAGCAGTACTTC
CSAAGPLTNEQYF
>TRBJ1-6|TRBV4-1|-|-
TGCGCCAGCAGCCAAGAAAAAGGAGGGGCACCCCTCCACTTT
CASSQEKGGAPLHF
>TRBJ2-3|TRBV14|TRBD2|many
TGTGCCAGCAGCCAATTTCTACTAGCGACAAGCACAGATACGCAGTATTTT
CASSQFLLATSTDTQYF
>TRBJ2-3|TRBV30|-|-
TGTGCCTGGAGTGCTCGTGGGGGGGGGCATTTT
CAWSARGGGHF